This TCR beta chain emerged from a study of identical twins. Study-wide findings and caveats: The authors drew conclusions from cross-sectional statistical analysis rather than following the same donors. Invariant populations such as MAIT and iNKT cells could partly muddle zero-insertion analyses.

cDNA molecules carried unique molecular identifiers, and template switching added a universal primer site. TCRdb re-derived calls from the 5' RACE reads in MiXCR, one entry per CDR3 protein. Found here are about 340,000 distinct CDR3 sequences, over 9% of them singletons; the top ten hold roughly 7.8%. This clonotype was seen at least ten times. Its antigen is still unknown. Germline V gives CDR1 MNHEY, CDR2 SMNVEV (reference sequence). The CDR3 is made up of 12 amino acids. Trimming took off 5 bases at V and 9 bases at J, with 11 bases between the two ends. The sample was also reused in another study, on yellow fever vaccine responses in identical twins. Per that paper: Convergence reportedly seemed to mark part of the twins' vaccine T cell response, with personalization marking the rest.

The rearrangement uses TRBV27 and TRBJ2-1; TRBD1 is a possible D gene (6 bases). This TCR came from a woman aged 18-29 years in good health. The sequenced sample was CD8+ T cells sorted from blood. CDR3 protein: CASSDTGLEQFF. DNA of the CDR3: TGTGCCAGCAGTGACACAGGGCTTGAGCAGTTCTTC.